A selection of T cell receptor beta chains follows, all from one sample in a study of technical replicates of blood from a handful of donors. Produced via immunoSEQ multiplex PCR; TCRdb's table is partial and in-frame only. The sample includes tens of thousands of clones, 90% to 95% of them seen just once. Sequenced sample: T cells isolated from PBMCs. The receptors were gathered from a human donor in good health. Both conserved end residues are part of each CDR3. D genes are given only for firm matches. The listing skips clone size in some rows; elsewhere it reads once, few, many or a size class.

d_call: NA; j_call: TRBJ2-5; clone_size: NA; cdr3_length: 14; v_call: TRBV4-1; cdr3_aa: CASSRAGLGETQYF; cdr3_nt: TGCGCCAGCAGCCGGGCAGGGCTAGGGGAGACCCAGTACTTC
d_call: TRBD1; j_call: TRBJ2-7; clone_size: NA; cdr3_length: 14; v_call: TRBV5-1; cdr3_aa: CASSSGQGTYEQYF; cdr3_nt: TGCGCCAGCAGCTCGGGACAGGGAACCTACGAGCAGTACTTC
d_call: TRBD1; j_call: TRBJ1-6; clone_size: NA; cdr3_length: 16; v_call: TRBV9; cdr3_aa: CASSARGAGGYSPLHF; cdr3_nt: TGTGCCAGCAGCGCCAGAGGTGCAGGGGGGTACTCACCCCTCCACTTT
d_call: NA; j_call: TRBJ2-1; clone_size: NA; cdr3_length: 16; v_call: TRBV6-6; cdr3_aa: CASSPPNTGFYNEQFF; cdr3_nt: TGTGCCAGCAGTCCACCAAATACGGGATTCTACAATGAGCAGTTCTTC
d_call: NA; j_call: TRBJ1-2; clone_size: NA; cdr3_length: 11; v_call: TRBV7-9; cdr3_aa: CASSSNYGYTF; cdr3_nt: TGTGCCAGCAGCTCGAACTATGGCTACACCTTC
d_call: NA; j_call: TRBJ2-7; clone_size: NA; cdr3_length: 11; v_call: TRBV7-9; cdr3_aa: CASSHGQYQYF; cdr3_nt: TGTGCCAGCAGCCACGGACAGTACCAGTACTTC
d_call: TRBD1; j_call: TRBJ2-7; clone_size: few; cdr3_length: 15; v_call: TRBV7-8; cdr3_aa: CASSLVATGLNEQYF; cdr3_nt: TGTGCCAGCAGCTTAGTGGCGACAGGGCTCAACGAGCAGTACTTC
d_call: NA; j_call: TRBJ1-5; clone_size: NA; cdr3_length: 14; v_call: TRBV6-1; cdr3_aa: CASSEGRANQPQHF; cdr3_nt: TGTGCCAGCAGTGAAGGCAGGGCCAATCAGCCCCAGCATTTT
d_call: NA; j_call: TRBJ2-1; clone_size: NA; cdr3_length: 13; v_call: TRBV7-9; cdr3_aa: CASSEQGFDEQFF; cdr3_nt: TGTGCCAGCAGCGAACAGGGTTTCGATGAGCAGTTCTTC
d_call: NA; j_call: TRBJ1-5; clone_size: few; cdr3_length: 12; v_call: TRBV10-1; cdr3_aa: CASSESGRAQHF; cdr3_nt: TGCGCCAGCAGTGAGTCGGGTCGGGCCCAGCATTTT
d_call: NA; j_call: TRBJ1-3; clone_size: NA; cdr3_length: 14; v_call: TRBV6-5; cdr3_aa: CASRRLDSGNTIYF; cdr3_nt: TGTGCCAGCAGGCGGCTGGACTCTGGAAACACCATATATTTT
d_call: TRBD1; j_call: TRBJ1-6; clone_size: NA; cdr3_length: 15; v_call: TRBV7-4; cdr3_aa: CASSRWDRFDSPLHF; cdr3_nt: TGTGCCAGCAGCCGCTGGGACAGGTTTGATTCACCCCTCCACTTT
d_call: TRBD1; j_call: TRBJ2-1; clone_size: once; cdr3_length: 17; v_call: TRBV11-3; cdr3_aa: CASSLVAGGDLYNEQFF; cdr3_nt: TGTGCCAGCAGCTTAGTTGCAGGGGGCGACCTATACAATGAGCAGTTCTTC
d_call: TRBD2; j_call: TRBJ2-3; clone_size: NA; cdr3_length: 15; v_call: TRBV5-1; cdr3_aa: CASSSRTSGTDTQYF; cdr3_nt: TGCGCCAGCAGCTCCCGGACTAGCGGAACAGATACGCAGTATTTT
d_call: TRBD2; j_call: TRBJ2-5; clone_size: NA; cdr3_length: 16; v_call: TRBV6-6; cdr3_aa: CASRGPGLEIPETQYF; cdr3_nt: TGTGCCAGCAGGGGGCCGGGACTAGAAATACCAGAGACCCAGTACTTC
d_call: TRBD1; j_call: TRBJ1-4; clone_size: NA; cdr3_length: 12; v_call: TRBV29-1; cdr3_aa: CSVLTGAEKLFF; cdr3_nt: TGCAGCGTTCTAACAGGGGCTGAAAAACTGTTTTTT
d_call: TRBD1; j_call: TRBJ2-5; clone_size: NA; cdr3_length: 15; v_call: TRBV7-9; cdr3_aa: CASSYGTGGIETQYF; cdr3_nt: TGTGCCAGCAGCTACGGGACAGGGGGAATCGAGACCCAGTACTTC
d_call: TRBD2; j_call: TRBJ2-7; clone_size: NA; cdr3_length: 15; v_call: TRBV4-2; cdr3_aa: CASSHGLAGAYEQYF; cdr3_nt: TGTGCCAGCAGCCATGGACTAGCGGGAGCCTACGAGCAGTACTTC
d_call: NA; j_call: TRBJ2-7; clone_size: NA; cdr3_length: 14; v_call: TRBV5-1; cdr3_aa: CASSSTLTNGEQYF; cdr3_nt: TGCGCCAGCAGCTCCACGCTTACAAATGGCGAGCAGTACTTC
d_call: TRBD2; j_call: TRBJ2-3; clone_size: NA; cdr3_length: 20; v_call: TRBV7-8; cdr3_aa: CASSLAVYSAGAFDTDTQYF; cdr3_nt: TGTGCCAGCAGCTTAGCAGTATATTCGGCGGGAGCCTTCGACACAGATACGCAGTATTTT
d_call: NA; j_call: TRBJ2-7; clone_size: NA; cdr3_length: 15; v_call: TRBV4-1; cdr3_aa: CASSQEMAGSYEQYF; cdr3_nt: TGCGCCAGCAGCCAAGAGATGGCTGGCTCCTACGAGCAGTACTTC
d_call: NA; j_call: TRBJ1-3; clone_size: NA; cdr3_length: 16; v_call: TRBV27; cdr3_aa: CASSLGIKGAGNTIYF; cdr3_nt: TGTGCCAGCAGTTTAGGGATAAAAGGGGCTGGAAACACCATATATTTT
d_call: TRBD2; j_call: TRBJ2-7; clone_size: NA; cdr3_length: 15; v_call: TRBV6-4; cdr3_aa: CANPFLSSGKREQYF; cdr3_nt: TGTGCCAACCCGTTTTTGTCTAGCGGGAAAAGGGAGCAGTACTTC
d_call: NA; j_call: TRBJ1-1; clone_size: NA; cdr3_length: 15; v_call: TRBV27; cdr3_aa: CASSLGGRGGPEAFF; cdr3_nt: TGTGCCAGCAGTTTAGGAGGCAGGGGTGGCCCTGAAGCTTTCTTT
d_call: TRBD1; j_call: TRBJ1-2; clone_size: NA; cdr3_length: 15; v_call: TRBV6-1; cdr3_aa: CASSAWGQGGYGYTF; cdr3_nt: TGTGCCAGCAGTGCCTGGGGACAGGGCGGATATGGCTACACCTTC
d_call: TRBD1; j_call: TRBJ2-3; clone_size: NA; cdr3_length: 16; v_call: TRBV7-9; cdr3_aa: CASSFGQGAIQDTQYF; cdr3_nt: TGTGCCAGCAGCTTTGGGCAGGGGGCCATACAAGATACGCAGTATTTT
d_call: NA; j_call: TRBJ2-3; clone_size: NA; cdr3_length: 15; v_call: TRBV7-9; cdr3_aa: CASSLGEDSSDTQYF; cdr3_nt: TGTGCCAGCAGCCTAGGCGAGGACAGTTCAGATACGCAGTATTTT